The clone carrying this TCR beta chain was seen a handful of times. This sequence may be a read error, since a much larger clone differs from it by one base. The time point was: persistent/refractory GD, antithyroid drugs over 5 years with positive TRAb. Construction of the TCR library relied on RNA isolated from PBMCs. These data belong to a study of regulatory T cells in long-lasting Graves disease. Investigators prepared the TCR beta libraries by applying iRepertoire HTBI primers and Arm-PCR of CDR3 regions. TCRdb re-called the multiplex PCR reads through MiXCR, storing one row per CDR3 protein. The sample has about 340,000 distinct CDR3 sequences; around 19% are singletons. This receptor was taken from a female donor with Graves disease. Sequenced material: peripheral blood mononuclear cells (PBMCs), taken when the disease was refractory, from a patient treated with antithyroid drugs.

CDR3 nucleotide sequence: TGCAGTGCGAAAACAGAGGGAATGAGCACAGATACGCAGTATTTT. Its translation is CSAKTEGMSTDTQYF. The chain employs TRBV20-1 and TRBJ2-3; TRBD2 is a possible D gene (5 bases). The V and J ends lost 6 bases and 0 bases respectively, with 16 bases between them. CDR1 DFQATT and CDR2 SNEGSKA come from the germline V gene (reference sequence). CDR3 length: 15 residues.